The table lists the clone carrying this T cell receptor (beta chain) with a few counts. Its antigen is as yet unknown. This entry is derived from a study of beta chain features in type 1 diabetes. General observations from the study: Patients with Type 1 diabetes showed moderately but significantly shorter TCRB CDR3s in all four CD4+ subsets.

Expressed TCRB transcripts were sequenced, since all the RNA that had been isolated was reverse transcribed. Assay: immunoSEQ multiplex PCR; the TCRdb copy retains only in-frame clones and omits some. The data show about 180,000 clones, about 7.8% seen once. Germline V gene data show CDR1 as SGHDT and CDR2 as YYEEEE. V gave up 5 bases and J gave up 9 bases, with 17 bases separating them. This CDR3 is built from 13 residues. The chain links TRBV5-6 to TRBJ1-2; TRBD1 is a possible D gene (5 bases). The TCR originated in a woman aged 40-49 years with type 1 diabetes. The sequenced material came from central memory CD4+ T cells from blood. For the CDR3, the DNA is TGTGCCAGCAGTCGGGACGGACTAGGGCGCTACACCTTC. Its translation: CASSRDGLGRYTF.